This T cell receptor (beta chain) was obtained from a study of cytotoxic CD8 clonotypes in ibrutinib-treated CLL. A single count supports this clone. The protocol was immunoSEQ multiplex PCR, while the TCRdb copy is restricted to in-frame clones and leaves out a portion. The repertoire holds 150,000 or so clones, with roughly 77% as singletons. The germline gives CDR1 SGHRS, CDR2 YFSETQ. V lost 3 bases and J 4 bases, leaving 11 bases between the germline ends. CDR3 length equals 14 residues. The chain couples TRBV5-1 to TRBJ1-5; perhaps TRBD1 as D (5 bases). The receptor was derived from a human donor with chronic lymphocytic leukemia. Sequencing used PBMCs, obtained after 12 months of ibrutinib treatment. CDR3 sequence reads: CASSYGTANQPQHF. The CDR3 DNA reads TGCGCCAGCAGCTATGGGACGGCGAATCAGCCCCAGCATTTT.